This record covers a single T cell receptor (beta chain). This record comes from a study of cytomegalovirus exposure and HLA in healthy donors. 60 Vbeta and 13 Jbeta primers were used in PCR. Only in-frame clones appear in the TCRdb table, and some are missing; sequencing was by immunoSEQ multiplex PCR. The sample consists of roughly 98,000 clones, approximately 74% of them appearing once. The V end lost 0 bases, the J end lost 9 bases, and 16 bases lay between the germline ends. Germline lookup yields CDR1 SGHRS and CDR2 YFSETQ. This CDR3 region has 15 residues. The chain couples TRBV5-1 to TRBJ2-1, with D unclear. The TCR comes from an older woman in good health and CMV-seropositive. The material sequenced was PBMCs. The CDR3 region has the DNA TGCGCCAGCAGCTTGGGTGGTCAGATCCCTCTTGAGCAGTTCTTC. Translation: CASSLGGQIPLEQFF.